This record covers a single T cell receptor beta chain. The data were taken from a study of cytomegalovirus exposure and HLA in healthy donors. The PCR contained 60 Vbeta and 13 Jbeta primers. In the original workflow: In a later analysis, roughly 11 million of 83 million or so unique beta chains occurred in at least two donors. Only in-frame clones appear in the TCRdb table, and some are missing; sequencing was by immunoSEQ multiplex PCR. V, J and clone size are taken as reported in that table, and D and trimming were inferred from the DNA itself. The table lists fewer than 150,000 clones, just under 85% of them singletons, with more than 4% in the top ten. This CDR3 is built from 13 residues. Germline values: CDR1 MNHEY, CDR2 SVGAGI. V shed 6 bases and J 4 bases; nucleotides not matched to a gene: 5.

The rearrangement joins TRBV6-5 to TRBJ2-7; 8 bases match TRBD1. The sequencing sample was made of PBMCs. The TCR was taken from a man aged 40-49 years in good health and CMV-seropositive. The CDR3 DNA reads TGTGCCAGCAGCTTGGACAGGGCGTACGAGCAGTACTTC. This gives the protein CASSLDRAYEQYF.